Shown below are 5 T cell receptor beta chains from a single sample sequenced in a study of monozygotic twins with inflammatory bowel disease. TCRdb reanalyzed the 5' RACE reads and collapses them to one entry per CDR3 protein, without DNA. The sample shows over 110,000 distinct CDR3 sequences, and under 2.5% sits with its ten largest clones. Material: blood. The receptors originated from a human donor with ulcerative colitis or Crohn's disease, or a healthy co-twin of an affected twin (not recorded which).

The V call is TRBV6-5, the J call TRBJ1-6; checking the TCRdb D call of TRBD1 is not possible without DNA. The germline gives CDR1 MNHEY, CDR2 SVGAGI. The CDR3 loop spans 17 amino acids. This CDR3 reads CASSYSGQGGYGSPLHF.

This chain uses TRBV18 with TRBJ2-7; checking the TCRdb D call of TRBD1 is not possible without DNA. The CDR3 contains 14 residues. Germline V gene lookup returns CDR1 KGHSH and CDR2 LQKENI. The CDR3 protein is CASSPGPPTYEQYF.

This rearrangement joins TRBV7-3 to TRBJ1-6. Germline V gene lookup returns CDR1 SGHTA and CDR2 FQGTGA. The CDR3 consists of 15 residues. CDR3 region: CASSLTALTNSPLHF.

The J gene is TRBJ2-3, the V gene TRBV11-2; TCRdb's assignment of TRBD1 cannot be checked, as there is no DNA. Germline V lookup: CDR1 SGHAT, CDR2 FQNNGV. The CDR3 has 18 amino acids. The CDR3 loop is CASSPRFYRGGDTDTQYF. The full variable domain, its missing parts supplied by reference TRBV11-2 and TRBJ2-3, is EAGVAQSPRYKIIEKRQSVAFWCNPISGHATLYWYQQILGQGPKLLIQFQNNGVVDDSQLPKDRFSAERLKGVDSTLKIQPAKLEDSAVYLCASSPRFYRGGDTDTQYFGPGTRLTVL.

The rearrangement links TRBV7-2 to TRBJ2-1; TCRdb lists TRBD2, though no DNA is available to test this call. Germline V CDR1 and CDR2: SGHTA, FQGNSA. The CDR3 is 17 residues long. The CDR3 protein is CASSSAVRAQDHNEQFF.